The source of this TCR beta chain is a study of T cell responses to AZD1222 COVID-19 vaccine. Study-wide background: Pooling was applied to second doses at about 4 or about 12 weeks.

Trimming shortened V by 1 base and J by 4 bases, and 11 bases separated the two germline ends. CDR1 and CDR2 (germline): GTSNPN, SVGIG (reference sequence). This CDR3 contains 14 residues. The study's findings and limits: Clonal diversity was possibly underestimated, and white British individuals and females predominated among donors. Baseline serology detected seropositivity in only six or seven AZD1222 recipients.

Data came from immunoSEQ multiplex PCR; TCRdb stores just in-frame clones and leaves some out. Here the sample spans nearly 80,000 clones, about 84% being singletons. In regard to this clone: Its antigen is undetermined.

The receptor was derived from an adult in good health. Specimen: peripheral blood, collected on day 0 of AZD1222 vaccination. The chain joins TRBV30 to TRBJ1-5, with D uncertain. Here the CDR3 reads CAWSGSSWNQPQHF. CDR3 nucleotides: TGTGCCTGGAGTGGTTCTAGCTGGAATCAGCCCCAGCATTTT.